This T cell receptor beta chain was obtained from a study of human T cells and chemical hapten exposure. Across the study: How much TCR each sample yielded varied, mostly because pooled library volumes differed slightly. Study findings and constraints: Alopecia was present in the donors, so their immune response may differ from healthy people's.

V gave up 0 bases and J gave up 4 bases; unmatched junction bases: 1. CDR1 is SGHRS, CDR2 YFSETQ, per germline. The CDR3 extends over 15 amino acids. Time point defined: patch test 3, about 24 weeks after DPC sensitization. This sample's treatment: therapeutic diphenylcyclopropenone sensitization with weekly scalp DPC. The study enrolled 18 to 70-year-old alopecia patients suitable for DPC. Researchers extracted total RNA from unfractionated whole blood. MiXCR, applied by TCRdb to the RACE reads, yields one record per CDR3 protein. The table has under 200,000 distinct CDR3 sequences, around a quarter seen once; the top ten hold 2.1%. This clonotype was seen a handful of times. Its specificity is unknown.

The receptor's source is a woman under 30 with alopecia areata. Some clones in this sample may be carry-over from other donors' samples. The material was whole blood, obtained in connection with sensitization to the hapten diphenylcyclopropenone (DPC). The chain has TRBV5-1 and TRBJ2-5, with TRBD2 matching 12 bases. The CDR3 DNA reads TGCGCCAGCAGCTTGGGACTAGCGGGAGTAGAGACCCAGTACTTC. Its translation is CASSLGLAGVETQYF.